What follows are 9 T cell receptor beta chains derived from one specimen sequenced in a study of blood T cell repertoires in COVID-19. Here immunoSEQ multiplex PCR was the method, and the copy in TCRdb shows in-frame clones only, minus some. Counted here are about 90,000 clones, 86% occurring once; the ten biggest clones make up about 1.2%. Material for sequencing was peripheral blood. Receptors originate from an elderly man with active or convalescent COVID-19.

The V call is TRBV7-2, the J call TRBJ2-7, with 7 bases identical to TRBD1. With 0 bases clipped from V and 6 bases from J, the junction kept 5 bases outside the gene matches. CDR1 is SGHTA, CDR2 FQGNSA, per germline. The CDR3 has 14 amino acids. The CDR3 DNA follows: TGTGCCAGCAGCTTAGCAGCCAGGGGGAGCGAGCAGTACTTC. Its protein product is CASSLAARGSEQYF.

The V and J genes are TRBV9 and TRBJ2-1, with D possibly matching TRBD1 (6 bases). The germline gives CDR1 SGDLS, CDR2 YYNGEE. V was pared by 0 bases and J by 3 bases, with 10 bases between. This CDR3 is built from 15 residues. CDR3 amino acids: CASSVVGGGYNEQFF. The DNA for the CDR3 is TGTGCCAGCAGCGTAGTTGGGGGCGGCTACAATGAGCAGTTCTTC. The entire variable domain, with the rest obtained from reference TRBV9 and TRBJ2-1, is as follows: DSGVTQTPKHLITATGQRVTLRCSPRSGDLSVYWYQQSLDQGLQFLIQYYNGEERAKGNILERFSAQQFPDLHSELNLSSLELGDSALYFCASSVVGGGYNEQFFGPGTRLTVL.

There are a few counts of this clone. The CDR3 sequence is CASSQEPTTGAFF. The CDR3 nucleotides read TGCGCCAGCAGCCAAGAACCTACAACGGGAGCTTTCTTT. The J gene is TRBJ1-1, the V gene TRBV4-3, with no clear D. V lost 0 bases and J 10 bases, leaving 12 bases between the germline ends. Germline V gene sequence: CDR1 LGHNA, CDR2 YSLEER. The CDR3 length is 13 residues.

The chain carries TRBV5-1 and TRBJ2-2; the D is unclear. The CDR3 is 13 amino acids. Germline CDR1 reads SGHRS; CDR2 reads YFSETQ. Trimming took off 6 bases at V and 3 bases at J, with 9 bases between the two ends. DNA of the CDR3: TGCGCCAGCACCATCGGGTACACCGGGGAGCTGTTTTTT. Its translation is CASTIGYTGELFF. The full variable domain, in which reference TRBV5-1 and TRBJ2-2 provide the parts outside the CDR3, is KAGVTQTPRYLIKTRGQQVTLSCSPISGHRSVSWYQQTPGQGLQFLFEYFSETQRNKGNFPGRFSGRQFSNSRSEMNVSTLELGDSALYLCASTIGYTGELFFGEGSRLTVL.

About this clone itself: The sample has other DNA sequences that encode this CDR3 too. Written as DNA, the CDR3 is TGTGCCAGCTCACCAAGTTCGGATGAGCAGTTCTTC. Its translation: CASSPSSDEQFF. This chain links TRBV18 with TRBJ2-1; D gene ambiguous. This CDR3 has 12 amino acids. With 2 bases removed from V and 8 bases from J, the gap between germline ends came to 7 bases. Germline V gene sequence: CDR1 KGHSH, CDR2 LQKENI.

The CDR3 DNA sequence: TGTGCCAGCACCCACTACGGGGGGGACACTGAAGCTTTCTTT. This gives the protein CASTHYGGDTEAFF. J is TRBJ1-1 and V is TRBV2; D is possibly TRBD1 (5 bases). In germline, CDR1 is SNHLY, CDR2 FYNNEI. The CDR3 is 14 residues long. V lost 7 bases to trimming and J lost 3 bases, with 15 bases between them.

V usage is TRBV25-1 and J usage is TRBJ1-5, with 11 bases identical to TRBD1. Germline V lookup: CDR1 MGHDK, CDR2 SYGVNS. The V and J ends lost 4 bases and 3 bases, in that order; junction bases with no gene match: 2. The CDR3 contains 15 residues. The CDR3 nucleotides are TGTGCCAGCAGTGCGGACAGGGGGCTCAATCAGCCCCAGCATTTT. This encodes CASSADRGLNQPQHF.

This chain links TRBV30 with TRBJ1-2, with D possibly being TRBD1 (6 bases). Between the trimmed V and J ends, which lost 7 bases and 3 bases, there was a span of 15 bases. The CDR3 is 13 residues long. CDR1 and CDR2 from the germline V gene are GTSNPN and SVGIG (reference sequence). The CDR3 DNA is TGTGCCTTCTACAGGGAGGGGGACTATGGCTACACCTTC. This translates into CAFYREGDYGYTF.

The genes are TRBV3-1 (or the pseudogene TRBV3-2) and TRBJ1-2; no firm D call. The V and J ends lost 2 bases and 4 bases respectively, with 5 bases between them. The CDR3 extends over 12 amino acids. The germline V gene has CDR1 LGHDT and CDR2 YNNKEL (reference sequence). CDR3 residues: CASSQPSYGYTF. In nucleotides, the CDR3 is TGTGCCAGCAGCCAACCCAGCTATGGCTACACCTTC.